The clone carrying this TCR beta chain is medium-sized (0.01 to 0.1%) in the sample. The target antigen is unknown. This sample stems from a study of immune cell composition in non-small cell lung cancer. Study-level points and caveats: Adenocarcinomas with higher top tumour-associated clone frequency had more reactive TILs. Tumour-associated clones >0.5% occurred in under 40% of adenocarcinomas, approximately 74% of squamous.

Normal lung was sampled as far from the tumour as possible, at least 3 cm. V was pared by 6 bases and J by 4 bases, with 6 bases of the junction left unmatched. Per the germline V gene, CDR1 is MNHEY and CDR2 is SVGAGI. The CDR3 extends over 14 amino acids. The repertoire was sequenced with immunoSEQ multiplex PCR; TCRdb's copy has only in-frame clones and lacks some. The sample includes 3,000 to 3,500 clones, 65% to 70% seen only once; the top ten take around a fifth. Sample: non-adjacent lung tissue. This receptor was obtained from a human donor with non-small cell lung cancer. V is TRBV6-5 and J is TRBJ1-5; 7 bases align to TRBD1. The CDR3 nucleotides read TGTGCCAGCAGGAAGACAGGGAGGAATCAGCCCCAGCATTTT. It yields the protein CASRKTGRNQPQHF.